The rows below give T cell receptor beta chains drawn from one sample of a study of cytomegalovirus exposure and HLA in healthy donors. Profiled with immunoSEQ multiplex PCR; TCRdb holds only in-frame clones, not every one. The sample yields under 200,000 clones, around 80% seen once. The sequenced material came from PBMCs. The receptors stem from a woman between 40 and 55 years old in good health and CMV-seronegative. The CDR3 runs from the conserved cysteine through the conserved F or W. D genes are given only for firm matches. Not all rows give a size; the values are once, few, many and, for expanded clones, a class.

CASSGGRNPDTQYF	TGTGCCAGTAGTGGAGGGCGGAACCCAGATACGCAGTATTTT	TRBJ2-3	-	TRBV19	-
CASRELAGRYNEQFF	TGTGCCAGCAGGGAACTAGCGGGGCGGTACAATGAGCAGTTCTTC	TRBJ2-1	TRBD2	TRBV2	-
CASSHPVRDRKYGYTF	TGCGCCAGCAGCCACCCCGTCAGGGACAGAAAGTATGGCTACACCTTC	TRBJ1-2	TRBD1	TRBV4-1	-
CASSHTWGDENIQYF	TGCGCCAGCAGCCACACCTGGGGGGACGAAAACATTCAGTACTTC	TRBJ2-4	-	TRBV4-3	-
CASSPPGQFYEQYF	TGTGCCAGCAGCCCACCGGGACAGTTCTACGAGCAGTACTTC	TRBJ2-7	TRBD1	TRBV7-9	few
CASSPAGEANEQFF	TGTGCCAGCTCACCAGCGGGGGAGGCCAATGAGCAGTTCTTC	TRBJ2-1	TRBD2	TRBV18	-
CASSSPGQGREKLFF	TGTGCCAGCAGCTCTCCGGGACAGGGTCGGGAAAAACTGTTTTTT	TRBJ1-4	TRBD1	TRBV6-5	-
CASSLAGGPPDTQYF	TGTGCCAGCAGTCTAGCGGGAGGGCCCCCAGATACGCAGTATTTT	TRBJ2-3	TRBD2	TRBV27	-
CASSMGLGGEAFF	TGCGCCAGCAGCATGGGCCTCGGGGGGGAAGCTTTCTTT	TRBJ1-1	-	TRBV5-1	once
CASSIEGVRGGETQYF	TGTGCCAGTAGTATAGAGGGGGTCCGCGGGGGGGAGACCCAGTACTTC	TRBJ2-5	TRBD2	TRBV19	-
CASRGPSNTGELFF	TGTGCCAGCAGGGGGCCGTCCAACACCGGGGAGCTGTTTTTT	TRBJ2-2	-	TRBV27	-
CASSLGQTGGTDTQYF	TGCGCCAGCAGCTTGGGCCAGACAGGGGGCACAGATACGCAGTATTTT	TRBJ2-3	TRBD1	TRBV5-1	-
CASSLVGQGALVTEAFF	TGCGCCAGCAGCTTGGTGGGACAGGGGGCTCTAGTGACTGAAGCTTTCTTT	TRBJ1-1	TRBD1	TRBV5-1	-
CASSPRGYSPYEQYF	TGTGCCAGCAGTCCGCGGGGGTATTCCCCTTACGAGCAGTACTTC	TRBJ2-7	TRBD2	TRBV27	-
CASSKFESPTGRPEAFF	TGTGCCAGCAGCAAGTTCGAAAGTCCTACAGGGAGACCTGAAGCTTTCTTT	TRBJ1-1	-	TRBV21-1	-
CASSQETALTYEQYF	TGTGCCAGCAGCCAAGAGACAGCTCTAACCTACGAGCAGTACTTC	TRBJ2-7	-	TRBV14	-
CASSGGVNREPQHF	TGTGCCAGCAGCGGAGGGGTTAACCGGGAGCCCCAGCATTTT	TRBJ1-5	-	TRBV2	-
CASSSGDTQYF	TGTGCCAGCAGTTCCGGAGATACGCAGTATTTT	TRBJ2-3	-	TRBV6-1	-
CAWSVGQGRSPLHF	TGTGCCTGGAGTGTAGGACAGGGGAGATCACCCCTCCACTTT	TRBJ1-6	TRBD1	TRBV30	-
CSVEALAGDSNTGELFF	TGCAGCGTTGAGGCCCTAGCTGGAGACTCGAACACCGGGGAGCTGTTTTTT	TRBJ2-2	-	TRBV29-1	-
CASKQPNYGYTF	TGTGCCAGCAAACAGCCAAACTATGGCTACACCTTC	TRBJ1-2	-	TRBV6-5	-
CAWGERLAALRETQYF	TGTGCCTGGGGAGAGAGACTAGCGGCGTTACGGGAGACCCAGTACTTC	TRBJ2-5	TRBD2	TRBV30	-
CASSLVTGERRNTIYF	TGTGCCAGCAGCTTAGTTACAGGGGAAAGGCGGAACACCATATATTTT	TRBJ1-3	TRBD1	TRBV7-9	-
CASSRTGTYTF	TGTGCCAGCAGTCGGACAGGAACCTACACCTTC	TRBJ1-2	TRBD1	TRBV2	-
CSYLPAGQYNEQFF	TGCAGCTATCTCCCCGCGGGGCAATACAATGAGCAGTTCTTC	TRBJ2-1	-	TRBV29-1	-
CATSSGSRISYGYTF	TGTGCCACCAGCAGTGGGTCCAGGATCAGCTATGGCTACACCTTC	TRBJ1-2	-	TRBV15	-
CASSPARGAGNEQFF	TGTGCCAGCAGCCCAGCCCGGGGGGCGGGCAATGAGCAGTTCTTC	TRBJ2-1	-	TRBV7-9	few
CASSIGTASWGYTF	TGTGCCAGTAGTATTGGGACAGCATCTTGGGGCTACACCTTC	TRBJ1-2	TRBD1	TRBV19	-
CAWRQGPYGYTF	TGTGCCTGGAGACAGGGCCCTTATGGCTACACCTTC	TRBJ1-2	-	TRBV30	-
CATSRSGQTYGYTF	TGTGCCACCAGCAGAAGTGGACAGACGTATGGCTACACCTTC	TRBJ1-2	-	TRBV15	-
CAISEGDRVYNEQFF	TGTGCCATCAGTGAAGGAGACAGGGTCTACAATGAGCAGTTCTTC	TRBJ2-1	TRBD1	TRBV10-3	-
CASSLSKRASYNEQFF	TGTGCCAGCAGCTTGTCTAAGCGGGCCTCCTACAATGAGCAGTTCTTC	TRBJ2-1	-	TRBV5-4	-
CASSGTTGRYEQYF	TGTGCCAGCAGTGGCACCACGGGTCGATACGAGCAGTACTTC	TRBJ2-7	-	TRBV6-1	few
CASSLTPGFNQPQHF	TGTGCCAGCAGCTTAACGCCAGGGTTCAATCAGCCCCAGCATTTT	TRBJ1-5	-	TRBV7-8	-
CASSFRELAGVYEQYF	TGTGCCAGCAGCTTCAGAGAACTAGCGGGGGTTTACGAGCAGTACTTC	TRBJ2-7	TRBD2	TRBV7-8	-
CASSFKGWETQYF	TGTGCCAGCAGCTTCAAGGGGTGGGAGACCCAGTACTTC	TRBJ2-5	-	TRBV5-4	-
CSVGDSSTDTQYF	TGCAGCGTTGGGGACAGTAGCACAGATACGCAGTATTTT	TRBJ2-3	TRBD1	TRBV29-1	-
CASSLSQGASEQYF	TGCGCCAGCAGCTTGTCCCAGGGGGCCTCCGAGCAGTACTTC	TRBJ2-7	TRBD1	TRBV5-1	-
CASQRGGDTDTQYF	TGCGCCAGCCAAAGGGGGGGTGACACAGATACGCAGTATTTT	TRBJ2-3	-	TRBV5-1	-
CASRIKGAGTETQYF	TGTGCCAGCAGGATTAAGGGGGCAGGGACAGAGACCCAGTACTTC	TRBJ2-5	TRBD1	TRBV7-8	-
CASSQYRATNYGYTF	TGCGCCAGCAGCCAATACAGGGCCACTAACTATGGCTACACCTTC	TRBJ1-2	-	TRBV4-3	few
CASSLGSYEQYF	TGTGCCAGCAGCTTAGGTTCCTACGAGCAGTACTTC	TRBJ2-7	-	TRBV11-2	-
CASSLSVTGAGELFF	TGTGCCAGCAGCTTGTCTGTGACAGGGGCCGGGGAGCTGTTTTTT	TRBJ2-2	TRBD1	TRBV5-5	-
CATSREGTAKAF	TGTGCCACCAGCAGAGAAGGGACTGCTAAAGCCTTC	TRBJ1-2	-	TRBV15	once
CASSRTGFNQPQHF	TGTGCCAGCAGCCGGACAGGGTTCAATCAGCCCCAGCATTTT	TRBJ1-5	TRBD1	TRBV6-6	-
CASTPAGAYGYTF	TGTGCCAGTACTCCTGCGGGGGCCTATGGCTACACCTTC	TRBJ1-2	-	TRBV27	-
CASSEHRGQPQHF	TGTGCCAGCAGTGAACATAGGGGACAGCCCCAGCATTTT	TRBJ1-5	-	TRBV6-1	-
CASFDSRYGYTF	TGTGCCAGCTTCGACAGCCGGTATGGCTACACCTTC	TRBJ1-2	-	TRBV28	-
CASRAGTSEAFF	TGTGCCAGCAGAGCAGGGACAAGTGAAGCTTTCTTT	TRBJ1-1	-	TRBV6-1	few
CASSLGGTGQETQYF	TGCGCCAGCAGCTTGGGGGGGACAGGGCAAGAGACCCAGTACTTC	TRBJ2-5	TRBD1	TRBV5-1	-
CASSKSGAQETQYF	TGTGCCAGCAGCAAGAGCGGGGCTCAAGAGACCCAGTACTTC	TRBJ2-5	TRBD2	TRBV7-6	-
CASSSLAYSGYTF	TGCGCCAGCAGCTCACTAGCATACAGTGGCTACACCTTC	TRBJ1-2	-	TRBV5-1	-
CASAPSGEVPEAFF	TGTGCCAGTGCCCCTTCAGGGGAAGTCCCTGAAGCTTTCTTT	TRBJ1-1	-	TRBV19	once